Presented here are 2 T cell receptor beta chains from one specimen sequenced in a study of T cell responses to AZD1222 COVID-19 vaccine. TCRdb's table, derived via immunoSEQ multiplex PCR, lists solely in-frame clones and lacks some. Among 110,000 or so clones listed, 85% to 90% were seen once. The source material was peripheral blood, sampled 28 days after the second AZD1222 dose. The receptors were gathered from an adult who received the AZD1222 COVID-19 vaccine.

The chain links TRBV11-2 to TRBJ2-7, with 9 bases lining up with TRBD1. The V and J ends lost 7 bases and 2 bases, in that order; junction bases with no gene match: 3. CDR1 is SGHAT and CDR2 is FQNNGV in the germline V gene. CDR3 size: 13 residues. As DNA, the CDR3 is TGTGCCAGCACGGACAGGGGAGCCTACGAGCAGTACTTC. Translation gives CASTDRGAYEQYF.

This chain links TRBV6-5 with TRBJ1-2, with no clear D. The CDR3 extends over 12 amino acids. Germline loops: CDR1 MNHEY, CDR2 SVGAGI. Trimming shortened V by 5 bases and J by 5 bases, and 9 bases separated the two germline ends. The CDR3 protein is CASSRSGYGYTF. DNA for the CDR3: TGTGCCAGCAGTCGTTCCGGATATGGCTACACCTTC.